The entry below describes one T cell receptor beta chain. The CDR3 is 16 amino acids. Germline CDR1 reads LGHDT; CDR2 reads YNNKEL (reference sequence). V trimming: 3 bases; J trimming: 4 bases; junction bases outside the gene matches: 7. This entry is derived from a study of T cells in Graves' hyperthyroidism and ophthalmopathy. What was amplified from RNA transcripts were TCR beta CDR3 regions. When the TCR CDR3 underwent first-round RT-PCR, the HTBI primer set was used. TCRdb ran MiXCR on the multiplex PCR reads and lists one entry per CDR3 protein. The data hold about 400,000 distinct CDR3 sequences, with approximately 25% observed a single time.

The source material was blood. The chain recombines TRBV3-1 with TRBJ1-3; 9 nucleotides match TRBD1. The clonotype comes from a man between 45 and 60 years old with Graves' hyperthyroidism. The CDR3 spells CASSQPRTGAGNTIYF. In DNA form, the CDR3 reads TGTGCCAGCAGCCAGCCACGGACAGGGGCCGGAAACACCATATATTTT. The whole variable domain, remainder taken from reference TRBV3-1 and TRBJ1-3, is DTAVSQTPKYLVTQMGNDKSIKCEQNLGHDTMYWYKQDSKKFLKIMFSYNNKELIINETVPNRFSPKSPDKAHLNLHINSLELGDSAVYFCASSQPRTGAGNTIYFGEGSWLTVV.